Detailed here is one T cell receptor beta chain. Its target is not known. This record belongs to a study of CD8+ T cells in alopecia areata. Treatment: oral pan-JAK inhibitor, 5-10 mg twice daily. Extraction and reverse transcription of RNA yielded cDNA as the sequencing template. The table came from immunoSEQ multiplex PCR; TCRdb's copy has only in-frame clones and leaves some out. The top ten hold 14% of the sample, which has under 200,000 clones, less than 70% seen once. Regarding the study as a whole: Scalp clonality, together with expanded CD8+ clones among the top 100, fell significantly with tofacitinib.

The sequence derives from a human donor with alopecia areata. Source: CD4+ T cells sorted from blood, taken at week 24, from a patient treated with tofacitinib.

CDR3 sequence: CSVGHAMLDTQYF. The CDR3 region has the DNA TGCAGCGTTGGACACGCAATGTTGGATACGCAGTATTTT. This chain uses TRBV29-1 with TRBJ2-3; the D is unclear. The CDR3 runs 13 residues. The ends were cut back, 4 bases at V and 6 bases at J, with 14 bases in the middle. Germline-derived CDR1 and CDR2 are SQVTM and ANQGSEA.